Below are 28 T cell receptor beta chains sequenced from a single sample in a study of T cell responses to AZD1222 COVID-19 vaccine. This table comes from immunoSEQ multiplex PCR, and its TCRdb copy is limited to in-frame clones, with some not included. This table holds 100,000 or so clones, 70% to 90% found once. The sample in question was peripheral blood, obtained on day 0 of AZD1222 vaccination. The receptors were sampled from an adult in good health.

The V call is TRBV19, the J call TRBJ1-3; the D gene is possibly TRBD1 (5 bases). This CDR3 region has 15 residues. In germline, CDR1 is LNHDA, CDR2 SQIVND (reference sequence). V shed 7 bases and J shed 4 bases, with 17 bases lying between them. CDR3 sequence: CASNEMGGTGNTIYF. The CDR3 nucleotides are TGTGCCAGTAACGAGATGGGGGGAACCGGAAACACCATATATTTT.

J is TRBJ1-5 and V is TRBV7-2, with D tentatively TRBD1 (6 bases). The CDR3 is made up of 15 amino acids. The germline V gene has CDR1 SGHTA and CDR2 FQGNSA. The V end was cut by 2 bases, the J end by 1 base, with 9 bases between. The chain's CDR3 is CASSLTGQSNQPQHF. The CDR3 coding sequence is TGTGCCAGCAGCTTAACAGGACAGAGCAATCAGCCCCAGCATTTT.

The chain links TRBV11-1 to TRBJ2-1, with D hard to call. V was pared by 2 bases and J by 8 bases, with 16 bases between. This CDR3 spans 15 amino acids. Germline CDR1 reads SGHAT; CDR2 reads FQDESV (reference sequence). CDR3: CASSLILTSTHEQFF. In nucleotides, the CDR3 is TGTGCCAGCAGCTTAATCTTGACTTCTACTCATGAGCAGTTCTTC.

This chain connects TRBV5-1 to TRBJ1-2; D remains ambiguous. Trimming pared 4 bases from V and 7 bases from J, leaving 20 bases between. The germline gives CDR1 SGHRS, CDR2 YFSETQ. The CDR3 spans 15 residues. The CDR3 loop is CASSPSGPELGGYTF. DNA for the CDR3: TGCGCCAGCAGCCCCTCCGGCCCCGAGTTGGGTGGCTACACCTTC.

The CDR3 here is CASSGSSSYNEQFF. The CDR3 DNA reads TGTGCCAGCAGCGGGAGTAGCTCCTACAATGAGCAGTTCTTC. This chain links TRBV9 with TRBJ2-1; D is uncertain. V was clipped by 3 bases and J by 0 bases, with 7 bases between them. The CDR3 is 14 residues long. Germline loops: CDR1 SGDLS, CDR2 YYNGEE.

The chain couples TRBV10-2 to TRBJ2-3, with 8 nucleotides matching TRBD2. V shed 4 bases, J shed 4 bases, and the junction held 4 bases outside the gene matches. There are 14 residues in the CDR3. Per germline, CDR1 WSHSY and CDR2 SAAADI. DNA for the CDR3: TGCGCCAGCAGTGTTGCGGGGGGCTCAGATACGCAGTATTTT. It translates to CASSVAGGSDTQYF.

In this sample, this clone turned up a few times. The chain couples TRBV9 to TRBJ1-5; D may be TRBD1 (5 bases). V was clipped by 0 bases and J by 2 bases, with 9 bases between them. Germline V gives CDR1 SGDLS, CDR2 YYNGEE. The CDR3 spans 15 residues. The chain's CDR3 is CASSVGVTGNQPQHF. CDR3 nucleotide sequence: TGTGCCAGCAGCGTAGGGGTGACAGGCAATCAGCCCCAGCATTTT.

The chain links TRBV2 to TRBJ2-5, with D maybe TRBD2 (5 bases). Trimming took 9 bases from V and 1 from J, leaving 12 bases between them. This CDR3 contains 13 residues. CDR1 and CDR2 from the germline V gene are SNHLY and FYNNEI. CDR3: CARGERPQETQYF. DNA for the CDR3: TGTGCCAGGGGCGAGCGGCCCCAAGAGACCCAGTACTTC.

The CDR3 loop is CASSLGPGEGYGYTF. The CDR3 DNA sequence: TGTGCCAGCAGCTTAGGCCCAGGCGAGGGCTATGGCTACACCTTC. V and J are TRBV7-8 and TRBJ1-2, with unresolved D. The V and J ends lost 1 base and 4 bases respectively, with 13 bases between them. The length of the CDR3 is 15 residues. Germline V gene data show CDR1 as SGHVS and CDR2 as FQNEAQ.

The rearrangement joins TRBV6-5 to TRBJ2-2; D might be TRBD1 (6 bases). There are 15 residues in the CDR3. Trimming pared 6 bases from V and 5 bases from J, leaving 16 bases between. Germline V gives CDR1 MNHEY, CDR2 SVGAGI. This chain's CDR3 is CASRNRVGRTGELFF. CDR3 coding DNA: TGTGCCAGCAGGAACAGGGTTGGAAGGACCGGGGAGCTGTTTTTT.

The V and J genes are TRBV5-1 and TRBJ1-2; D gene unclear. V shed 0 bases and J shed 0 bases, with 9 bases lying between them. Germline CDR1 and CDR2: SGHRS and YFSETQ. CDR3 length equals 15 residues. CDR3 in DNA: TGCGCCAGCAGCTTGGACCCGGAATCTAACTATGGCTACACCTTC. This encodes CASSLDPESNYGYTF.

This clone turned up a few times. CDR3 in DNA: TGTGCCTTAGGTCAGGGATACACCGGGGAGCTGTTTTTT. Translated, it gives CALGQGYTGELFF. This chain joins TRBV30 and TRBJ2-2; the D gene is possibly TRBD1 (5 bases). This CDR3 spans 13 amino acids. The germline CDR1 and CDR2 sequences are GTSNPN and SVGIG (reference sequence). Trimming removed 7 bases at V and 3 bases at J, with 12 bases between.

The chain has TRBV7-7 and TRBJ2-7; no definite D call. V lost 1 base to trimming and J lost 2 bases, with 6 bases between them. This CDR3 contains 13 residues. Germline V lookup: CDR1 SSHAT, CDR2 FNYEAQ (reference sequence). The CDR3 spells CASSLGATYEQYF. The CDR3 region has the DNA TGTGCCAGCAGCTTAGGGGCGACCTACGAGCAGTACTTC.

The chain has TRBV7-8 and TRBJ2-2; 9 bases agree with TRBD2. V trimming: 0 bases; J trimming: 4 bases; junction bases outside the gene matches: 6. This CDR3 has 17 amino acids. CDR1 SGHVS and CDR2 FQNEAQ come from the germline V gene. The DNA for the CDR3 is TGTGCCAGCAGCTTAGCCCGGATACTAGCGGGCACCGGGGAGCTGTTTTTT. Protein sequence: CASSLARILAGTGELFF.

This chain links TRBV5-1 with TRBJ1-3; TRBD1 matches at 7 bases. The CDR3 sequence is 17 residues long. Germline CDR1 SGHRS, CDR2 YFSETQ. The V and J ends lost 0 bases and 4 bases, in that order; junction bases with no gene match: 10. CDR3 nucleotide sequence: TGCGCCAGCAGCTTGGTCTTGACAGGGACGGCCGGAAACACCATATATTTT. Amino acid sequence: CASSLVLTGTAGNTIYF.

Only one count was recorded for this clone. The rearrangement links TRBV18 to TRBJ1-5; TRBD1 matches at 7 bases. V was pared by 2 bases and J by 3 bases, with 7 bases of the junction left unmatched. The CDR3 has 16 amino acids. Germline CDR1 KGHSH, CDR2 LQKENI. This chain's CDR3 is CASSPGQAKLNQPQHF. The CDR3 DNA follows: TGTGCCAGCTCACCAGGACAGGCGAAACTCAATCAGCCCCAGCATTTT.

The rearrangement joins TRBV30 to TRBJ1-1, with D possibly matching TRBD1 (6 bases). V gave up 2 bases and J gave up 6 bases, with 16 bases separating them. The CDR3 is made up of 14 amino acids. Per the germline V gene, CDR1 is GTSNPN and CDR2 is SVGIG (reference sequence). The CDR3 loop is CAWSNREYRSEAFF. As DNA, the CDR3 is TGTGCCTGGAGTAACAGGGAATATAGATCTGAAGCTTTCTTT.

J is TRBJ2-7 and V is TRBV15, with D perhaps TRBD1 (6 bases). Trimming removed 0 bases at V and 3 bases at J, with 9 bases between. Germline CDR1 is LNHNV and CDR2 is YYDKDF (reference sequence). The CDR3 sequence is 14 residues long. The DNA of the CDR3 is TGTGCCACCAGCAGAGACAGGGGCAACTACGAGCAGTACTTC. Its translation: CATSRDRGNYEQYF.

The chain employs TRBV19 and TRBJ2-7, with D hard to call. V dropped 7 bases and J dropped 2 bases, with 15 bases sitting between them. Germline V CDR1 and CDR2: LNHDA, SQIVND (reference sequence). CDR3 size: 14 residues. CDR3 DNA sequence: TGTGCCAGTACCCAGACGGCGGCAGCCTACGAGCAGTACTTC. Protein: CASTQTAAAYEQYF. The full variable domain, rest sourced from reference TRBV19 and TRBJ2-7, is DGGITQSPKYLFRKEGQNVTLSCEQNLNHDAMYWYRQDPGQGLRLIYYSQIVNDFQKGDIAEGYSVSREKKESFPLTVTSAQKNPTAFYLCASTQTAAAYEQYFGPGTRLTVT.

This sequence joins TRBV5-4 and TRBJ2-6; the D is unclear. The V gene lost 3 bases and the J gene lost 0 bases, with 13 bases spanning the gap. In germline, CDR1 is SGHNT, CDR2 YYREEE (reference sequence). This CDR3 is built from 17 residues. The CDR3 DNA follows: TGTGCCAGCAGCTCGGAATCACGAATCTCTGGGGCCAACGTCCTGACTTTC. Translating gives CASSSESRISGANVLTF. The full variable domain, completed using reference TRBV5-4 and TRBJ2-6, is ETGVTQSPTHLIKTRGQQVTLRCSSQSGHNTVSWYQQALGQGPQFIFQYYREEENGRGNFPPRFSGLQFPNYSSELNVNALELDDSALYLCASSSESRISGANVLTFGAGSRLTVL.

CDR3 bases: TGTGCCAGCAGTGAAGACCCTCGACAGGGTTGGAATCAGCCCCAGCATTTT. The encoded protein is CASSEDPRQGWNQPQHF. The chain combines TRBV6-1 with TRBJ1-5, with 7 nucleotides matching TRBD1. CDR1 MNHNS and CDR2 SASEGT come from the germline V gene. CDR3 size: 17 residues. V dropped 1 base and J dropped 4; count of bases not matched to a gene: 10.

Note on this clone: Within the sample, other DNA sequences also encode this same CDR3. The chain recombines TRBV19 with TRBJ1-6; D is possibly TRBD1 (5 bases). Germline V gene lookup returns CDR1 LNHDA and CDR2 SQIVND (reference sequence). Trimming took 5 bases from V and 7 from J, leaving 6 bases between them. The CDR3 has 12 residues. DNA of the CDR3: TGTGCCAGTAGTTCAGGGAATTCACCCCTCCACTTT. It yields the protein CASSSGNSPLHF.

The gene calls are TRBV2 and TRBJ1-2; D gene ambiguous. This CDR3 contains 13 residues. The V gene lost 4 bases and the J gene lost 8 bases, with 14 bases spanning the gap. CDR1 SNHLY and CDR2 FYNNEI come from the germline V gene. CDR3 in amino acids: CASSGLPPGGYTF. The CDR3 bases are TGTGCCAGCAGTGGGCTCCCTCCTGGCGGCTACACCTTC.

V and J are TRBV27 and TRBJ2-5; 8 nucleotides agree with TRBD1. The CDR3 consists of 13 residues. CDR1 is MNHEY, CDR2 SMNVEV, per germline (reference sequence). J gave up 4 bases and V 5 bases, and 3 bases lay outside the gene matches. CDR3 residues: CASSDRGGETQYF. In DNA, the CDR3 is TGTGCCAGCAGTGACAGGGGAGGAGAGACCCAGTACTTC.

This chain joins TRBV19 and TRBJ1-5, with a tentative D call TRBD1 (5 bases). CDR3 length: 15 residues. V dropped 7 bases and J dropped 5 bases, with 18 bases sitting between them. Germline V CDR1 and CDR2: LNHDA, SQIVND (reference sequence). The CDR3 here is CASTMTRGLYQPQHF. The DNA of the CDR3 is TGTGCCAGTACCATGACAAGGGGTCTTTATCAGCCCCAGCATTTT.

The rearrangement joins TRBV19 to TRBJ2-5; D might be TRBD2 (6 bases). Trimming pared 5 bases from V and 4 bases from J, leaving 11 bases between. The CDR3 has 13 amino acids. Germline CDR1 is LNHDA and CDR2 is SQIVND (reference sequence). The CDR3, as DNA: TGTGCCAGTAGTGAGCAGGGAGGAGAGACCCAGTACTTC. It encodes CASSEQGGETQYF.

The V and J genes are TRBV11-2 and TRBJ1-4, with a tentative D call TRBD1 (5 bases). With 5 bases removed from V and 3 bases from J, the gap between germline ends came to 16 bases. CDR1 and CDR2 (germline): SGHAT, FQNNGV. CDR3 length equals 16 residues. DNA of the CDR3: TGTGCCAGCAGCCCGAACACAGGATTGCCTAATGAAAAACTGTTTTTT. Translation gives CASSPNTGLPNEKLFF.

The genes are TRBV5-1 and TRBJ2-2, with D possibly matching TRBD2 (6 bases). Germline lookup yields CDR1 SGHRS and CDR2 YFSETQ. The CDR3 extends over 18 amino acids. The ends were cut back, 1 base at V and 0 bases at J, with 16 bases in the middle. The CDR3 sequence is CASSLYGPGGANTGELFF. The DNA of the CDR3 is TGCGCCAGCAGCTTGTATGGGCCAGGAGGGGCGAACACCGGGGAGCTGTTTTTT.